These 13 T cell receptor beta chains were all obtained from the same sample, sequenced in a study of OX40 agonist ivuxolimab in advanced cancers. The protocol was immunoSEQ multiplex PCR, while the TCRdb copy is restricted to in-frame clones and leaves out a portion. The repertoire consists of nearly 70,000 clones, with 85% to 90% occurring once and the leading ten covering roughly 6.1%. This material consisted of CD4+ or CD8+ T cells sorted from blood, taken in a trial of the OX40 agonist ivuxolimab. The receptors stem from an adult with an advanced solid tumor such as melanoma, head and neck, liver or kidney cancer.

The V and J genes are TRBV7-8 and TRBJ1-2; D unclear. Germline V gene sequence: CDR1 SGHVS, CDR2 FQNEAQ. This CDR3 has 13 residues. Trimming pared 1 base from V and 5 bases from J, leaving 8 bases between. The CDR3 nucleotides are TGTGCCAGCAGCTTAGACCAGGCTTATGGCTACACCTTC. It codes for CASSLDQAYGYTF.

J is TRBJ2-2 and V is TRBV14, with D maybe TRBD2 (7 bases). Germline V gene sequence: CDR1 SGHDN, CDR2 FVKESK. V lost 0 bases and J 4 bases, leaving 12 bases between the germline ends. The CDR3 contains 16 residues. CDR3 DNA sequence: TGTGCCAGCAGCCAAGATGCGGGGGCCCGCACCGGGGAGCTGTTTTTT. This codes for CASSQDAGARTGELFF. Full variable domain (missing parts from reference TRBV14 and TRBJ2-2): EAGVTQFPSHSVIEKGQTVTLRCDPISGHDNLYWYRRVMGKEIKFLLHFVKESKQDESGMPNNRFLAERTGGTYSTLKVQPAELEDSGVYFCASSQDAGARTGELFFGEGSRLTVL.

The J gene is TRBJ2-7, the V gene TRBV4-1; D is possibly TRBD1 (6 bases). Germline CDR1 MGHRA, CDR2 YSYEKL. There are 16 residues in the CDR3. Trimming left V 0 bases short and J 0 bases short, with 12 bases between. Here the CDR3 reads CASSQDRTAYSYEQYF. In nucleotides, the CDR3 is TGCGCCAGCAGCCAAGATAGGACAGCATACTCCTACGAGCAGTACTTC.

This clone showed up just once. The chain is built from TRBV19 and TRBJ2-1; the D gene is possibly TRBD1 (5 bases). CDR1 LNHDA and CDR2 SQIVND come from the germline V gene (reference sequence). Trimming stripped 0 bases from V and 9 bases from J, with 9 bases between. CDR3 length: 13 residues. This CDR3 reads CASSIEGRGEQFF. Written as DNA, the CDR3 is TGTGCCAGTAGTATAGAGGGAAGGGGTGAGCAGTTCTTC. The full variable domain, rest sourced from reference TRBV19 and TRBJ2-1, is DGGITQSPKYLFRKEGQNVTLSCEQNLNHDAMYWYRQDPGQGLRLIYYSQIVNDFQKGDIAEGYSVSREKKESFPLTVTSAQKNPTAFYLCASSIEGRGEQFFGPGTRLTVL.

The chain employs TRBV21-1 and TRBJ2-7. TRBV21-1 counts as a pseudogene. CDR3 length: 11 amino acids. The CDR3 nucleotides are TGTGCCAGCAGCGCCTCCTACGAGCAGTACTTC. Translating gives CASSASYEQYF.

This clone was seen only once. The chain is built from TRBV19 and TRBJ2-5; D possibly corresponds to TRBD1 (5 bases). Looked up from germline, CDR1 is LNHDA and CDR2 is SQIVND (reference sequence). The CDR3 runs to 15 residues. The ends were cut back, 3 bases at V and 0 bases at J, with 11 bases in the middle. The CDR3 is CASSMWAGHQETQYF. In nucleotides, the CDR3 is TGTGCCAGTAGTATGTGGGCAGGGCACCAAGAGACCCAGTACTTC.

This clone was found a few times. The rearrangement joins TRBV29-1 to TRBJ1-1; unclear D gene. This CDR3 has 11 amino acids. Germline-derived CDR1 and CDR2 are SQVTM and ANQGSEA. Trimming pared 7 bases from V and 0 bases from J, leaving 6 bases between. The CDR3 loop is CSALMNTEAFF. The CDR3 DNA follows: TGCAGCGCCCTGATGAACACTGAAGCTTTCTTT.

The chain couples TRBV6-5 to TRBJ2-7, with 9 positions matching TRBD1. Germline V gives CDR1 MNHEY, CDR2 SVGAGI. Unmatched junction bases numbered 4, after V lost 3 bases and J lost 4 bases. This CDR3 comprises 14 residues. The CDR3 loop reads CASSYRQGGYEQYF. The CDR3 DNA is TGTGCCAGCAGTTATCGACAGGGGGGTTACGAGCAGTACTTC.

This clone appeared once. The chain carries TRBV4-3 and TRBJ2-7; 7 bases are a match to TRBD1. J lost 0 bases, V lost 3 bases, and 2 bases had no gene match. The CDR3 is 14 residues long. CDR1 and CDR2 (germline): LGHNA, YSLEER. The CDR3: CASSQYRGSYEQYF. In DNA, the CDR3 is TGCGCCAGCAGCCAGTACAGGGGCTCCTACGAGCAGTACTTC.

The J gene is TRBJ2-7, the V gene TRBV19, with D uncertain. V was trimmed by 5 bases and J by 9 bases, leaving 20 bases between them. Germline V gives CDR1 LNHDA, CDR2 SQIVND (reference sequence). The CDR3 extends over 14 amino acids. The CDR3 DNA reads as TGTGCCAGTAGTTTGTCTGTAATAGGCGGTGTGCAGTACTTC. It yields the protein CASSLSVIGGVQYF.

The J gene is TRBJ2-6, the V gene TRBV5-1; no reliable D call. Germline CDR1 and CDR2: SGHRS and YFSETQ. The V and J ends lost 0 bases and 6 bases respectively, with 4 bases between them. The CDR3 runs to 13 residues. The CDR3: CASSLGPANVLTF. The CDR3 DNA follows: TGCGCCAGCAGCTTGGGGCCGGCCAACGTCCTGACTTTC. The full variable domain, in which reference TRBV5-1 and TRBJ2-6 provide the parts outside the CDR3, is KAGVTQTPRYLIKTRGQQVTLSCSPISGHRSVSWYQQTPGQGLQFLFEYFSETQRNKGNFPGRFSGRQFSNSRSEMNVSTLELGDSALYLCASSLGPANVLTFGAGSRLTVL.

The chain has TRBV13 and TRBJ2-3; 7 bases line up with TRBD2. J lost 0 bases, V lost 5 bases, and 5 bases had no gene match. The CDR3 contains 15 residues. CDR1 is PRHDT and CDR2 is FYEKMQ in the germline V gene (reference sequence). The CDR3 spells CASSRPSGSTDTQYF. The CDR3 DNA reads TGTGCCAGCAGCCGCCCTAGCGGTAGCACAGATACGCAGTATTTT.

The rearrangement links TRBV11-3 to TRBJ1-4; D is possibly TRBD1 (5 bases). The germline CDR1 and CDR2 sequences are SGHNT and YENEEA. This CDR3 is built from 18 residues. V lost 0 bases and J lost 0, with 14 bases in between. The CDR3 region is CASSLDPWGGSTNEKLFF. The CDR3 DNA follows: TGTGCCAGCAGCTTAGATCCCTGGGGGGGATCAACTAATGAAAAACTGTTTTTT.